This TCR beta chain stems from a study of vaccination and CD4 T cells after COVID-19. Study-wide context: Six males and four females constituted the convalescent cohort, two of whom were Hispanic. Study outcomes and limitations: Early post-infection timepoints were missing, and relatively few convalescent patients were studied. A median of roughly 87% of reactive clones, in convalescent patients, became evident only post-vaccination.

The CDR3 is 14 residues long. The germline V gene encodes CDR1 DFQATT and CDR2 SNEGSKA (reference sequence). Trimming pared 6 bases from V and 8 bases from J, leaving 22 bases between. In regard to this clonotype: Its antigen is undetermined.

Cultured CD4+ T-cell DNA underwent Oncomine TCR Beta short-read sequencing. TCRdb itself ran the PCR reads through MiXCR, one entry per CDR3 protein. The data contain around 17,000 distinct CDR3 sequences, roughly 50% of them singletons. The treatment was: approximately nine-day PBMC culture with coronavirus spike peptide pools or control peptides (ViraFEST assay). First, ViraFEST expanded antigen-specific T cells with peptide pools, and next it sequenced the TCRs. Sequencing used CD4+ T cells from blood, cultured in vitro. This sequence was found in a human donor who had recovered from COVID-19. The chain joins TRBV20-1 to TRBJ1-2; possibly TRBD1 for D (6 bases). CDR3 region: CSAPGGDTGDGYTF. In nucleotides, the CDR3 is TGCAGTGCCCCTGGCGGGGACACCGGCGACGGCTACACCTTC.